The rows below give T cell receptor beta chains drawn from one sample of a study of blood T cell repertoires in COVID-19. Measured with immunoSEQ multiplex PCR; TCRdb has only the in-frame clones, and not every one. The sample shows fewer than 200,000 clones, 84% of them seen only once. The specimen was PBMCs or T cells enriched from blood (not recorded which). The receptors stem from a man aged 45-65 years who had recovered from COVID-19. Each CDR3 is given with its conserved first and last residue. D genes are given only for firm matches. Where a row states a size, it is once, few, many or the class of an expanded clone; other rows omit it.

v_call	d_call	clone_size	j_call	cdr3_nt	cdr3_aa
TRBV5-5	TRBD1	-	TRBJ1-1	TGTGCCAGCAGCACACTGGGACAGACATGGGGAGCTTTCTTT	CASSTLGQTWGAFF
TRBV20-1	TRBD2	-	TRBJ2-1	TGCAGTGCTAGTCTCGCGGGGGGTTACAATGAGCAGTTCTTC	CSASLAGGYNEQFF
TRBV24-1	-	-	TRBJ2-1	TGTGCCACCAGTGATTTGGGACAGAGGGATGAGCAGTTCTTC	CATSDLGQRDEQFF
TRBV7-2	TRBD2	-	TRBJ2-1	TGTGCCAGCAGCTTAATGGGACTAGCGGGGGGCTACAATGAGCAGTTCTTC	CASSLMGLAGGYNEQFF
TRBV5-8	TRBD1	-	TRBJ1-4	TGTGCCAGCAGCTTGGAAGGGACAGGGAATGAAAAACTGTTTTTT	CASSLEGTGNEKLFF
TRBV4-2	-	-	TRBJ1-3	TGTGCCAGCAGCCAAGTAGTTTCCAATGGAAACACCATATATTTT	CASSQVVSNGNTIYF
TRBV15	-	-	TRBJ2-7	TGTGCCACCAGCGGGTCAGGGCTGGAGCAGTACTTC	CATSGSGLEQYF
TRBV4-2	-	-	TRBJ2-5	TGTGCCAGCAGCCCTCGAGTTAGCGGAAAACAAGAGACCCAGTACTTC	CASSPRVSGKQETQYF
TRBV9	-	few	TRBJ1-1	TGTGCCAGCAGCGGAAGCCCCAAGATGATGAACACTGAAGCTTTCTTT	CASSGSPKMMNTEAFF
TRBV25-1	TRBD2	-	TRBJ2-3	TGTGCCAGCAGTGAATCAAGCGGGGGGGTGGATACGCAGTATTTT	CASSESSGGVDTQYF
TRBV19	-	-	TRBJ2-4	TGTGCCAGTAGCTCAGGGGGGCTAGTCAAAAACATTCAGTACTTC	CASSSGGLVKNIQYF
TRBV28	TRBD1	-	TRBJ2-7	TGTGCCAGCAGGGAGACAGGGGGTTACGAGCAGTACTTC	CASRETGGYEQYF
TRBV2	-	-	TRBJ2-7	TGTGCCAGCAGTGTAAACAGGGCAGAGCAGTACTTC	CASSVNRAEQYF
TRBV7-2	-	-	TRBJ2-7	TGTGCCAGCAGCTTAGATCCGGCCTACGAGCAGTACTTC	CASSLDPAYEQYF
TRBV3-1/TRBV3-2	-	-	TRBJ2-7	TGTGCCAGCAGCCAAGAAGTAGCCGTCCCGAACGGCGAGCAGTACTTC	CASSQEVAVPNGEQYF
TRBV19	TRBD1	-	TRBJ1-2	TGTGCCAGTAGCCCGATTAGACAGGGGGCGAGAGGCTACACCTTC	CASSPIRQGARGYTF
TRBV6-5	-	-	TRBJ2-5	TGTGCCAGCAGAACCGGGGAGACCCAGTACTTC	CASRTGETQYF
TRBV14	TRBD1	-	TRBJ2-7	TGTGCCAGCAGCCGACAGGGGTCAGGGAGCTACGAGCAGTACTTC	CASSRQGSGSYEQYF
TRBV7-6	-	-	TRBJ2-5	TGTGCCAGCATTATACGGACGGGGGAGACCCAGTACTTC	CASIIRTGETQYF
TRBV4-2	TRBD1	-	TRBJ2-3	TGTGCCAGCGGGGCAGGGGGCCCCGGGGTGACAGATACGCAGTATTTT	CASGAGGPGVTDTQYF
TRBV18	-	-	TRBJ1-1	TGTGCCAGCTCACTTGGGGGCATGGACACTGAAGCTTTCTTT	CASSLGGMDTEAFF
TRBV2	-	-	TRBJ2-1	TGTGCCAGCAGGCCAACGGGACTCAGGGATGAGCAGTTCTTC	CASRPTGLRDEQFF
TRBV19	-	-	TRBJ1-2	TGTGCCAGTAGTATCTCTCTACAGGCCTTTTACTATGGCTACACCTTC	CASSISLQAFYYGYTF
TRBV19	-	-	TRBJ1-4	TGTGCCAGTAGTTTGGAGGGAGGCCCTAATGAAAAACTGTTTTTT	CASSLEGGPNEKLFF
TRBV19	-	-	TRBJ1-2	TGTGCCAGTAGTCCCGACACTTCTAACTATGGCTACACCTTC	CASSPDTSNYGYTF